Listed here are 28 T cell receptor beta chains from one sample, sequenced in a study of shared clonotypes between healthy human individuals. Naivety among CD8 cells was defined by CD45RO negativity and positive CCR7 selection, thereby excluding terminally differentiated effector memory CD45RA+ cells. Only in-frame clones appear in the TCRdb table, and some are missing; sequencing was by immunoSEQ multiplex PCR. The sample gives hundreds of thousands of clones, approximately 96% of which show up once; 0.11% is in the top ten. Sequencing was performed on naive CD8+ T cells sorted from blood. Receptor source: a woman younger than 45 in good health.

This clone has a single count. Other DNA sequences in this sample translate to the same CDR3. The chain uses TRBV11-2 and TRBJ2-7, with 7 bases fitting TRBD1. Germline-derived CDR1 and CDR2 are SGHAT and FQNNGV. V lost 5 bases to trimming and J lost 4 bases; unmatched junction nucleotides: 5. The CDR3 runs 13 residues. CDR3 nucleotides: TGTGCCAGCAGCCCCGGGACAGATTACGAGCAGTACTTC. This sequence encodes CASSPGTDYEQYF.

The rearrangement uses TRBV11-2 and TRBJ2-7, with D possibly being TRBD2 (6 bases). CDR1 is SGHAT, CDR2 FQNNGV, per germline. Trimming pared 4 bases from V and 6 bases from J, leaving 19 bases between. The CDR3 length is 15 residues. The CDR3 DNA reads as TGTGCCAGCAGCTCTACTAGCCTACCTGGTGGCGAGCAGTACTTC. Translated: CASSSTSLPGGEQYF.

The chain links TRBV6-1 to TRBJ2-5; 10 nucleotides agree with TRBD2. V lost 4 bases, J lost 4 bases, and 12 bases stayed unmatched. The CDR3 loop spans 17 amino acids. The germline CDR1 and CDR2 sequences are MNHNS and SASEGT. CDR3 sequence reads: CASSVGNRLAGRETQYF. CDR3 bases: TGTGCCAGCAGTGTTGGAAATAGACTAGCGGGCAGAGAGACCCAGTACTTC.

Concerning this clone: This sample also contains other DNA sequences that code for the same CDR3. This chain joins TRBV19 and TRBJ1-1; 7 nucleotides match TRBD1. J was trimmed by 4 bases and V by 5 bases; bases with no gene match: 7. Germline V lookup: CDR1 LNHDA, CDR2 SQIVND (reference sequence). This CDR3 is 14 amino acids long. Here the CDR3 DNA reads TGTGCCAGTAGTCCCTGGACAGGCGGCACTGAAGCTTTCTTT. Residues: CASSPWTGGTEAFF.

The J gene is TRBJ2-1, the V gene TRBV13; a weak D match, TRBD2 (6 bases). CDR1 PRHDT and CDR2 FYEKMQ come from the germline V gene (reference sequence). V was trimmed by 3 bases and J by 7 bases, leaving 10 bases between them. This CDR3 spans 13 amino acids. The CDR3 loop reads CASSFPGGNEQFF. The CDR3 DNA follows: TGTGCCAGCAGCTTCCCCGGGGGAAATGAGCAGTTCTTC.

This clone has just one count. V usage is TRBV18 and J usage is TRBJ2-7, with D possibly matching TRBD1 (5 bases). This CDR3 is built from 13 residues. Per germline, CDR1 KGHSH and CDR2 LQKENI. V was trimmed by 3 bases and J by 1 base, leaving 7 bases between them. The CDR3 nucleotides are TGTGCCAGCTCACCTAAGGGGTCCTACGAGCAGTACTTC. This sequence encodes CASSPKGSYEQYF.

The chain carries TRBV28 and TRBJ1-2; tentatively, D is TRBD1 (6 bases). This CDR3 comprises 18 residues. Germline CDR1 and CDR2: MDHEN and SYDVKM. Trimming left V 7 bases short and J 0 bases short, with 24 bases between. CDR3 sequence reads: CASNLEGVSQGPNYGYTF. CDR3 sequence (DNA): TGTGCCAGCAACTTAGAGGGGGTTAGCCAGGGACCTAACTATGGCTACACCTTC.

The chain couples TRBV9 to TRBJ2-5, with D possibly being TRBD1 (5 bases). The CDR3 has 15 amino acids. The V gene's germline CDR1 is SGDLS and CDR2 YYNGEE. Trimming removed 0 bases from V and 1 base from J, with 10 bases in between. As DNA, the CDR3 is TGTGCCAGCAGCGTAGATGGGGCCGTCCAAGAGACCCAGTACTTC. Protein product: CASSVDGAVQETQYF.

The chain joins TRBV19 to TRBJ2-3; 9 bases fit TRBD1. The CDR3 runs to 15 residues. V dropped 10 bases and J dropped 3; count of bases not matched to a gene: 11. Germline V gene lookup returns CDR1 LNHDA and CDR2 SQIVND (reference sequence). As DNA, the CDR3 is TGTGCCAAAGAAAACGGGACAGGGAATACAGATACGCAGTATTTT. Amino acid sequence: CAKENGTGNTDTQYF.

The CDR3 sequence: CASAFAGASYEQYF. DNA of the CDR3: TGTGCCAGTGCCTTTGCGGGAGCGTCCTACGAGCAGTACTTC. The gene calls are TRBV19 and TRBJ2-7, with TRBD2 matching 7 bases. This CDR3 is built from 14 residues. The germline CDR1 and CDR2 sequences are LNHDA and SQIVND (reference sequence). The V and J ends lost 8 bases and 1 base, in that order; junction bases with no gene match: 8. Filled out from reference TRBV19 and TRBJ2-7, the complete variable domain reads DGGITQSPKYLFRKEGQNVTLSCEQNLNHDAMYWYRQDPGQGLRLIYYSQIVNDFQKGDIAEGYSVSREKKESFPLTVTSAQKNPTAFYLCASAFAGASYEQYFGPGTRLTVT.

The V gene is TRBV28, the J gene TRBJ2-7; the match to TRBD2 covers 8 bases. The CDR3 length is 14 residues. Trimming at V came to 10 bases and at J to 6 bases, leaving 14 bases not matched to a gene. CDR1 is MDHEN and CDR2 is SYDVKM in the germline V gene. CDR3 bases: TGTGCCATCAAGGAACCGGGACTAGGGCTCGAGCAGTACTTC. Protein: CAIKEPGLGLEQYF.

The chain employs TRBV28 and TRBJ2-7; 8 positions match TRBD2. The ends lost 5 bases at V and 6 bases at J; junction bases unmatched: 6. Per the germline V gene, CDR1 is MDHEN and CDR2 is SYDVKM. The length of the CDR3 is 13 residues. CDR3 nucleotide sequence: TGTGCCAGCAGTCCCGGGGGGGGCTCCGAGCAGTACTTC. Encoded protein: CASSPGGGSEQYF.

V and J are TRBV29-1 and TRBJ2-1, with a weak D call TRBD2 (5 bases). CDR1 and CDR2 from the germline V gene are SQVTM and ANQGSEA. V was clipped by 7 bases and J by 0 bases, with 25 bases between them. The CDR3 contains 18 residues. The CDR3 nucleotides are TGCAGCGCCATGGCCGACACCGTAGCGAAGAGCTCCTACAATGAGCAGTTCTTC. Translation gives CSAMADTVAKSSYNEQFF.

V usage is TRBV29-1 and J usage is TRBJ1-1; TRBD1 is a possible D gene (5 bases). V was pared by 1 base and J by 1 base, with 10 bases between. CDR3 size: 14 residues. From germline, CDR1 is SQVTM and CDR2 ANQGSEA. As DNA, the CDR3 is TGCAGCGTTGAAGGGGCAGGGTGGAACACTGAAGCTTTCTTT. Its protein is CSVEGAGWNTEAFF.

The chain carries TRBV19 and TRBJ2-3, with 7 bases matching TRBD2. Germline CDR1 is LNHDA and CDR2 is SQIVND (reference sequence). The CDR3 totals 17 residues. Trimming cost V 1 base and J 2 bases; bases outside gene matches: 9. The CDR3 is CASSIGRASGDTDTQYF. The CDR3, as DNA: TGTGCCAGTAGTATAGGGAGGGCTAGCGGTGACACAGATACGCAGTATTTT.

The chain carries TRBV28 and TRBJ2-2; D not certain. V lost 8 bases to trimming and J lost 0 bases, with 16 bases between them. The CDR3 has 16 amino acids. Germline-derived CDR1 and CDR2 are MDHEN and SYDVKM. In DNA, the CDR3 is TGTGCCAGCTTCAGCGACCGACCGCCGAACACCGGGGAGCTGTTTTTT. This translates into CASFSDRPPNTGELFF.

The V gene is TRBV6-1, the J gene TRBJ1-5, with D perhaps matching TRBD1 (6 bases). The CDR3 totals 15 residues. V gave up 6 bases and J gave up 0 bases, with 12 bases separating them. Germline V gene data show CDR1 as MNHNS and CDR2 as SASEGT. CDR3 in amino acids: CASSDRSYSNQPQHF. DNA for the CDR3: TGTGCCAGCAGCGACAGGTCGTATAGCAATCAGCCCCAGCATTTT.

The V gene is TRBV21-1, the J gene TRBJ2-7; the table calls TRBD1, which could not be checked here. TRBV21-1 corresponds to a pseudogene. This CDR3 region has 14 residues. The CDR3 loop reads CASSKGTGDIWQYF. The CDR3 bases are TGTGCCAGCAGCAAGGGGACAGGGGATATTTGGCAGTACTTC.

The chain combines TRBV4-1 with TRBJ2-6; D is unresolved. V gave up 3 bases and J gave up 4 bases, with 7 bases separating them. The CDR3 runs to 14 residues. Germline lookup yields CDR1 MGHRA and CDR2 YSYEKL. CDR3: CASSHRAGANVLTF. Written as DNA, the CDR3 is TGCGCCAGCAGCCACCGTGCGGGGGCCAACGTCCTGACTTTC.

The chain links TRBV5-1 to TRBJ2-2, with TRBD1 as a possible D gene (6 bases). Germline CDR1 is SGHRS and CDR2 is YFSETQ. V lost 1 base and J lost 2, with 12 bases in between. This CDR3 comprises 16 residues. The CDR3 spells CASSLNRASNTGELFF. The CDR3 nucleotides read TGCGCCAGCAGCTTGAACAGGGCTTCTAACACCGGGGAGCTGTTTTTT.

The rearrangement links TRBV29-1 to TRBJ2-7; TRBD1 or TRBD2 may be the D gene (6 bases each). The V end lost 7 bases, the J end lost 4 bases, and 23 bases lay between the germline ends. This CDR3 has 15 amino acids. CDR1 and CDR2 (germline): SQVTM, ANQGSEA. In DNA, the CDR3 is TGCAGCGGCCTACGTAGGGGGGAAAATAGGTACGAGCAGTACTTC. Translation gives CSGLRRGENRYEQYF.

The chain is built from TRBV28 and TRBJ2-2; D remains ambiguous. The CDR3 is made up of 14 amino acids. Deletions cut 5 bases from V and 2 bases from J, with 9 bases between. The germline CDR1 and CDR2 sequences are MDHEN and SYDVKM. The CDR3 sequence is CASSRLINTGELFF. The CDR3 DNA reads as TGTGCCAGCAGTAGACTGATCAACACCGGGGAGCTGTTTTTT.

The chain uses TRBV13 and TRBJ1-3; 10 positions agree with TRBD1. With V trimmed by 5 bases and J by 0 bases, 4 bases remained unmatched. CDR1 and CDR2 from the germline V gene are PRHDT and FYEKMQ (reference sequence). This CDR3 comprises 16 residues. The CDR3 is CASSLRDRGSGNTIYF. CDR3 bases: TGTGCCAGCAGCCTTCGGGACAGGGGCTCTGGAAACACCATATATTTT.

The rearrangement uses TRBV28 and TRBJ2-7, with a possible D match to TRBD1 (7 bases). Germline assignment: CDR1 MDHEN and CDR2 SYDVKM. The length of the CDR3 is 13 residues. The V end lost 6 bases, the J end lost 3 bases, and 12 bases lay between the germline ends. The CDR3 region is CASRRDRNYEQYF. The DNA for the CDR3 is TGTGCCAGCAGGCGGGACAGAAACTACGAGCAGTACTTC.

The chain employs TRBV29-1 and TRBJ2-3; D is unresolved. CDR1 and CDR2 (germline): SQVTM, ANQGSEA. The CDR3 has 12 residues. Trimming shortened V by 4 bases and J by 4 bases, and 9 bases separated the two germline ends. Here the CDR3 DNA reads TGCAGCGTTGCGAAGGGCCCAGATACGCAGTATTTT. Translating gives CSVAKGPDTQYF.

Notes on this clone: Other DNA sequences in the sample encode the same CDR3. The J gene is TRBJ2-7, the V gene TRBV6-1, with D perhaps matching TRBD1 or TRBD2 (5 bases each). Germline V gene sequence: CDR1 MNHNS, CDR2 SASEGT. V was cut by 2 bases and J by 2 bases, with 7 bases left in between. CDR3 length: 13 amino acids. The CDR3 is CASSETGPYEQYF. CDR3 coding DNA: TGTGCCAGCAGTGAAACGGGACCCTACGAGCAGTACTTC.

CDR3 sequence: CASPKRGPPTTDTQYF. In DNA form, the CDR3 reads TGTGCCAGCCCGAAGAGGGGCCCACCTACCACAGATACGCAGTATTTT. V is TRBV27 and J is TRBJ2-3; D may match TRBD1 or TRBD2 (5 bases each). CDR3 size: 16 residues. The germline CDR1 and CDR2 sequences are MNHEY and SMNVEV (reference sequence). V was cut by 8 bases and J by 2 bases, with 20 bases left in between.

For this clone: Other DNA variants within this sample encode the same CDR3. The chain has TRBV7-9 and TRBJ2-7; D is undetermined. The CDR3 has 12 amino acids. Germline loops: CDR1 SEHNR, CDR2 FQNEAQ (reference sequence). Trimming left V 1 base short and J 2 bases short, with 3 bases between. This CDR3 reads CASSLETYEQYF. The CDR3 bases are TGTGCCAGCAGCTTAGAAACCTACGAGCAGTACTTC.